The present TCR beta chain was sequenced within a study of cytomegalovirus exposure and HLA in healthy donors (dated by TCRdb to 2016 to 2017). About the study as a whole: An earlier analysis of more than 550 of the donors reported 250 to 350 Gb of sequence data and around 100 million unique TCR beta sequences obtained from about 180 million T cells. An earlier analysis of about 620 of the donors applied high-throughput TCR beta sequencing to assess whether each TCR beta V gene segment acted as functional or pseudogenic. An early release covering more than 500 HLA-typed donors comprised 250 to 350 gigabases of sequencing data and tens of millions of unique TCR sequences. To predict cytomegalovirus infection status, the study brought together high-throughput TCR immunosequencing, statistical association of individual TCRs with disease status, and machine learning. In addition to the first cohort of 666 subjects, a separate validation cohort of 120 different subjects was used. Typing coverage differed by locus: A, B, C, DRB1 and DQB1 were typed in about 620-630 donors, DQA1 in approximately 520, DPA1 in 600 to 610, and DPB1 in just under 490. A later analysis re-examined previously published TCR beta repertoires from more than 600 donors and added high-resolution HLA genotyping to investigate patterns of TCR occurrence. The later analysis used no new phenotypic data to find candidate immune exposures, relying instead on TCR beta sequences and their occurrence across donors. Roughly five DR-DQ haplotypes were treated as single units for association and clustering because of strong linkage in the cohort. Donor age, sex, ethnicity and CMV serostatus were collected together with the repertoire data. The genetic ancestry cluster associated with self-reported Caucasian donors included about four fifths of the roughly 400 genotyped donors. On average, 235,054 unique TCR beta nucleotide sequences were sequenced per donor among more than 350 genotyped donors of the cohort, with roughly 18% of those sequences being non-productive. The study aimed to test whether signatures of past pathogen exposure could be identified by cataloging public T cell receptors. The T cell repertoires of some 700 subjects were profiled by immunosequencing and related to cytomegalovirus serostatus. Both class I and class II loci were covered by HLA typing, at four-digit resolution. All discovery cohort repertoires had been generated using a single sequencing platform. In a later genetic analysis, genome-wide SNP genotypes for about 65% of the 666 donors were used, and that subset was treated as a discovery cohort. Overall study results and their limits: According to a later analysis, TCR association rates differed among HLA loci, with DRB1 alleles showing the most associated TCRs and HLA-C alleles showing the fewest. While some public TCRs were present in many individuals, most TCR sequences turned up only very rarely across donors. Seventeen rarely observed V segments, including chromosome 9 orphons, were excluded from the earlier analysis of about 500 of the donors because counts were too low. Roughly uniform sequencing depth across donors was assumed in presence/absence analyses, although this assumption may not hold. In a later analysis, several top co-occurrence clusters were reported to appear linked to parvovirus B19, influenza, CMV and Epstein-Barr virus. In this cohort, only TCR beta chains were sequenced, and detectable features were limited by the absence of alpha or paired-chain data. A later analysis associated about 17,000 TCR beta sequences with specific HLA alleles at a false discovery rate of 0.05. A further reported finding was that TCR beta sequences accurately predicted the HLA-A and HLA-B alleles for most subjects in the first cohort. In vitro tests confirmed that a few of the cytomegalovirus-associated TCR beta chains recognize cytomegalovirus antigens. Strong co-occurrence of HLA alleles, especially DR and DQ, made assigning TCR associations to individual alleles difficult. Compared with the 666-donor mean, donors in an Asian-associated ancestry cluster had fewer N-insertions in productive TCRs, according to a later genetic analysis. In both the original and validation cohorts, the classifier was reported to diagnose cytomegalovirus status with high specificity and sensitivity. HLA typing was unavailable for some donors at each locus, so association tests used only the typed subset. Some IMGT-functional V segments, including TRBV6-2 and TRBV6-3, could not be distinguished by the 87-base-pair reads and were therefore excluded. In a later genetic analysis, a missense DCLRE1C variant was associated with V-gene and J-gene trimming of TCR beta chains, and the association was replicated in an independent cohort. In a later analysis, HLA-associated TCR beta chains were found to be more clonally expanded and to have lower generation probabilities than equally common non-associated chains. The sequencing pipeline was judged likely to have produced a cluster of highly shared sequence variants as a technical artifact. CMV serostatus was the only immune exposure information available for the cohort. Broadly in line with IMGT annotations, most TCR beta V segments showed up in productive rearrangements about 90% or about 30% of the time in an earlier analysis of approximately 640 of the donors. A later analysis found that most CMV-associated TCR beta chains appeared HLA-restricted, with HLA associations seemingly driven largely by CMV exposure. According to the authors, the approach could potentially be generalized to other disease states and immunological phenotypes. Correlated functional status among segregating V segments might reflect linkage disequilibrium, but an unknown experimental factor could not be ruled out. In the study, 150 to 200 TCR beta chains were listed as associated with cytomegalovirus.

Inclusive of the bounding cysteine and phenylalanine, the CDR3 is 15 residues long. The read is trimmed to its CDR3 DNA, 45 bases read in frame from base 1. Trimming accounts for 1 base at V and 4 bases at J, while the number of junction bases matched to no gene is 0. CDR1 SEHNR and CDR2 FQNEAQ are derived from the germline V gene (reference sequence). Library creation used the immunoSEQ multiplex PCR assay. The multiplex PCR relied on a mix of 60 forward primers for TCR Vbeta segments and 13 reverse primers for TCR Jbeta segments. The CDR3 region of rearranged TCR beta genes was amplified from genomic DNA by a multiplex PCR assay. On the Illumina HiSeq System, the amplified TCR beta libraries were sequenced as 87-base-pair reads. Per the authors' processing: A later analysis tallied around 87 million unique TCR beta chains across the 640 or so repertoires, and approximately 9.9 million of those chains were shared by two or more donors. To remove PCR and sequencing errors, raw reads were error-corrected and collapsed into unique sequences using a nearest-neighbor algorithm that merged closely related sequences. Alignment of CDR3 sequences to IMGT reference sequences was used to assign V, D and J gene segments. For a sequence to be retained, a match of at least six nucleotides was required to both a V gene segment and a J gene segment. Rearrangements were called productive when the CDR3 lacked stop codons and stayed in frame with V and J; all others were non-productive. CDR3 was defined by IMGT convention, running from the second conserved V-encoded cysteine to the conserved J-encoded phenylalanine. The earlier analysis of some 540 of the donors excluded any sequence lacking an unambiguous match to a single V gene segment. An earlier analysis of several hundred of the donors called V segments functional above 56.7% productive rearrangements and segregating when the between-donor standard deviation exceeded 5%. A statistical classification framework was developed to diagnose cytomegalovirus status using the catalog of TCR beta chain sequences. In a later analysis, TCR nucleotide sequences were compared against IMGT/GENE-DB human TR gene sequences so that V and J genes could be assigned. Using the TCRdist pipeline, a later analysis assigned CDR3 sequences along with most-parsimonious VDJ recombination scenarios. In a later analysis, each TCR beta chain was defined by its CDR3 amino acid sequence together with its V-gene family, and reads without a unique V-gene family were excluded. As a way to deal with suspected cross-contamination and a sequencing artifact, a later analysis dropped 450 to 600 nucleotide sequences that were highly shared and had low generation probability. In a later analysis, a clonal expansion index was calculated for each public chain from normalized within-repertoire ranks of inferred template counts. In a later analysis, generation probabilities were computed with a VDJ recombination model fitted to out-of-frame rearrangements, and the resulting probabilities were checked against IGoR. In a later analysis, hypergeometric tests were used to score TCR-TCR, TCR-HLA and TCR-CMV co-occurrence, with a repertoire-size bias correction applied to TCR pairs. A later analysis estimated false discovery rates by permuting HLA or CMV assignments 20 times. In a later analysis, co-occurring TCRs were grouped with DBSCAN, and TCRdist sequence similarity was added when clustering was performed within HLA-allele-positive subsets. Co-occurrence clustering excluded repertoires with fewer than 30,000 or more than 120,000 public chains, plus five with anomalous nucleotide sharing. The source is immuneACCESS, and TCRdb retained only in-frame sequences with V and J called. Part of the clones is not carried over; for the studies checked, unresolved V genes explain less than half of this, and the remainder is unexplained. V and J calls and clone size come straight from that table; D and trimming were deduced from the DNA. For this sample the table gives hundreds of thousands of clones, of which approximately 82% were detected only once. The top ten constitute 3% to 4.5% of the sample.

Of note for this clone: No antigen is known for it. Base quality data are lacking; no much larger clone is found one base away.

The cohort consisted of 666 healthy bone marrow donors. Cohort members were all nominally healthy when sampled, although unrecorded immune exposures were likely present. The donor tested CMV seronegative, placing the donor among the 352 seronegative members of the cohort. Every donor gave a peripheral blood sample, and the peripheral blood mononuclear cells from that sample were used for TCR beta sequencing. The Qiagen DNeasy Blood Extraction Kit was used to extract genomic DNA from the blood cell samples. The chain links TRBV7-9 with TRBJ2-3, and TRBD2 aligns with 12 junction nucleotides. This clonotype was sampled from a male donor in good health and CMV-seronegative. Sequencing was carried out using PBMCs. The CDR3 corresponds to CASSLGLAGADTQYF. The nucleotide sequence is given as TGTGCCAGCAGCTTAGGACTAGCGGGAGCAGATACGCAGTATTTT.